The 26 T cell receptor beta chains below come from one sample, sequenced in a study of blood T cell repertoires in COVID-19. Repertoires were generated with immunoSEQ multiplex PCR, while TCRdb's copy carries only in-frame clones and drops some. This sample has around 94,000 clones, with about 83% found just once. Sequenced input: peripheral blood. The source is a man in his forties or fifties with active or convalescent COVID-19.

The rearrangement joins TRBV7-2 to TRBJ1-5; perhaps TRBD1 as D (5 bases). The CDR3 is made up of 16 amino acids. V was shortened by 5 bases and J by 6 bases, with 20 bases between the two germline ends. Looked up from germline, CDR1 is SGHTA and CDR2 is FQGNSA. The CDR3 DNA reads TGTGCCAGCAGCCAGCCCCGGGCGGGGCTAACTCAGCCCCAGCATTTT. This encodes CASSQPRAGLTQPQHF.

The chain carries TRBV7-2 and TRBJ2-2; D remains unclear. Looked up from germline, CDR1 is SGHTA and CDR2 is FQGNSA. CDR3 length: 13 amino acids. V lost 6 bases, J lost 1 base, and 6 bases lay in between. This CDR3 reads CASRVRNTGELFF. The CDR3 nucleotides read TGTGCCAGCAGGGTCAGGAACACCGGGGAGCTGTTTTTT. Filled out from reference TRBV7-2 and TRBJ2-2, the complete variable domain reads GAGVSQSPSNKVTEKGKDVELRCDPISGHTALYWYRQSLGQGLEFLIYFQGNSAPDKSGLPSDRFSAERTGGSVSTLTIQRTQQEDSAVYLCASRVRNTGELFFGEGSRLTVL.

The chain recombines TRBV7-6 with TRBJ2-7, with D possibly TRBD2 on 6 matching bases. The CDR3 has 18 amino acids. Per the germline V gene, CDR1 is SGHVS and CDR2 is FNYEAQ. V was pared by 1 base and J by 2 bases, with 21 bases between. The CDR3 here is CASSLEGDGWRATYEQYF. The CDR3, as DNA: TGTGCCAGCAGCTTAGAAGGGGACGGTTGGAGGGCGACCTACGAGCAGTACTTC.

This chain joins TRBV10-3 and TRBJ2-2, with 10 bases aligning to TRBD2. Trimming removed 5 bases from V and 0 bases from J; junction bases left unmatched: 0. There are 15 residues in the CDR3. Germline-derived CDR1 and CDR2 are ENHRY and SYGVKD. The CDR3 DNA reads as TGTGCCATCAGTACTAGCGGGGCGAACACCGGGGAGCTGTTTTTT. Residues: CAISTSGANTGELFF.

V is TRBV6-5 and J is TRBJ2-5; the match to TRBD2 covers 7 bases. Germline CDR1 is MNHEY and CDR2 is SVGAGI. The CDR3 consists of 15 residues. Trimming cost V 8 bases and J 1 base; bases outside gene matches: 10. CDR3 bases: TGTGCCAGCGGTCAACCTTCGGGGGGCCAAGAGACCCAGTACTTC. This translates into CASGQPSGGQETQYF.

This clone was observed once. V and J are TRBV5-1 and TRBJ1-6; 10 nucleotides match TRBD1. Germline V lookup: CDR1 SGHRS, CDR2 YFSETQ. The CDR3 has 14 residues. V gave up 4 bases and J gave up 7 bases; unmatched junction bases: 2. CDR3 DNA: TGCGCCAGCAGCGGGGACAGGGGAAATTCACCCCTCCACTTT. Amino acid sequence: CASSGDRGNSPLHF.

The chain couples TRBV28 to TRBJ1-6; tentative D call: TRBD1 (5 bases). Germline V lookup: CDR1 MDHEN, CDR2 SYDVKM. The length of the CDR3 is 16 residues. The V end lost 5 bases, the J end lost 7 bases, and 18 bases lay between the germline ends. CDR3 coding DNA: TGTGCCAGCAGTGCCGGCGACAGCCCGTCGAATTCACCCCTCCACTTT. Translating it yields CASSAGDSPSNSPLHF.

The rearrangement joins TRBV6-5 to TRBJ1-2; unclear D gene. This CDR3 contains 15 residues. Germline V gene data show CDR1 as MNHEY and CDR2 as SVGAGI. V lost 0 bases to trimming and J lost 4 bases, with 12 bases between them. The CDR3 spells CASSYSLLDAYGYTF. CDR3 DNA: TGTGCCAGCAGTTACTCCTTACTAGATGCCTATGGCTACACCTTC.

The chain is built from TRBV7-2 and TRBJ2-1, with 9 bases matching TRBD2. Germline CDR1 and CDR2: SGHTA and FQGNSA. CDR3 length: 15 amino acids. V lost 5 bases to trimming and J lost 9 bases; unmatched junction nucleotides: 11. The CDR3, as DNA: TGTGCCAGCAGCAGGAGCGGGGGGTTTGTCAGTGAGCAGTTCTTC. This encodes CASSRSGGFVSEQFF.

The gene calls are TRBV27 and TRBJ1-6; TRBD1 might be the D (6 bases). Between the trimmed V and J ends, which lost 5 bases and 5 bases, there was a span of 10 bases. CDR3 length equals 14 residues. CDR1 is MNHEY, CDR2 SMNVEV, per germline (reference sequence). CDR3 DNA sequence: TGTGCCAGCAGTGGGACACCAAATAATTCACCCCTCCACTTT. Translating it yields CASSGTPNNSPLHF.

The V gene is TRBV3-1 (or the pseudogene TRBV3-2), the J gene TRBJ1-5, with D possibly matching TRBD1 (5 bases). Per germline, CDR1 LGHDT and CDR2 YNNKEL (reference sequence). Deletions cut 4 bases from V and 6 bases from J, with 10 bases between. The CDR3 sequence is 13 residues long. In DNA form, the CDR3 reads TGTGCCAGCAGCCTCGAAGGGGCTCAGCCCCAGCATTTT. Its translation is CASSLEGAQPQHF.

The chain uses TRBV7-6 and TRBJ1-1; TRBD1 matches 10 bases. The CDR3 covers 15 residues. CDR1 SGHVS and CDR2 FNYEAQ come from the germline V gene. The junction had 4 bases not matched to a gene; V was cut back by 5 bases and J by 1 base. CDR3 loop: CASSARQGANTEAFF. DNA for the CDR3: TGTGCCAGCAGCGCCAGACAGGGGGCGAACACTGAAGCTTTCTTT.

In its sample, this clone was seen once. The V call is TRBV6-6, the J call TRBJ1-6; D might be TRBD1 (5 bases). V was clipped by 8 bases and J by 10 bases, with 18 bases between them. Per the germline V gene, CDR1 is MNHNY and CDR2 is SVGAGI (reference sequence). The length of the CDR3 is 14 residues. As DNA, the CDR3 is TGTGCCAGCCTTAGCGGAGTCACAGGATCACCCCTCCACTTT. Its translation is CASLSGVTGSPLHF.

The rearrangement joins TRBV5-1 to TRBJ1-1; D not certain. In germline, CDR1 is SGHRS, CDR2 YFSETQ. The CDR3 has 15 amino acids. Trimming pared 4 bases from V and 3 bases from J, leaving 16 bases between. The CDR3 here is CASSPLAGSDTEAFF. In DNA, the CDR3 is TGCGCCAGCAGCCCCTTAGCGGGTTCGGACACTGAAGCTTTCTTT.

This sequence joins TRBV19 and TRBJ2-5; 10 bases are shared with TRBD2. The CDR3 is 14 residues long. Germline CDR1 LNHDA, CDR2 SQIVND (reference sequence). V lost 4 bases, J lost 4 bases, and 3 bases stayed unmatched. The CDR3 spells CASSRTSGGETQYF. DNA of the CDR3: TGTGCCAGTAGTAGGACTAGCGGTGGAGAGACCCAGTACTTC.

The chain couples TRBV18 to TRBJ1-6; no reliable D call. This CDR3 spans 18 amino acids. Trimming stripped 3 bases from V and 0 bases from J, with 15 bases between. Per germline, CDR1 KGHSH and CDR2 LQKENI. Written as DNA, the CDR3 is TGTGCCAGCTCACCCGTTTCACTTAGTAGCTCCTATAATTCACCCCTCCACTTT. This translates into CASSPVSLSSSYNSPLHF.

The V call is TRBV19, the J call TRBJ1-1, with no clear D. Trimming pared 10 bases from V and 6 bases from J, leaving 12 bases between. The germline gives CDR1 LNHDA, CDR2 SQIVND (reference sequence). There are 11 residues in the CDR3. The CDR3 reads CATLNWPEAFF. The CDR3 bases are TGTGCCACCCTCAATTGGCCTGAAGCTTTCTTT.

J is TRBJ2-5 and V is TRBV5-1, with 8 bases aligning to TRBD1. Germline CDR1 and CDR2: SGHRS and YFSETQ. The CDR3 runs to 14 residues. V shed 4 bases, J shed 5 bases, and the junction held 7 bases outside the gene matches. CDR3 bases: TGCGCCAGCAGCGGCTACAGGGGGTCGGAGACCCAGTACTTC. Translating it yields CASSGYRGSETQYF.

The V gene is TRBV7-2, the J gene TRBJ1-1, with TRBD1 as a possible D gene (5 bases). This CDR3 spans 16 amino acids. The ends were cut back, 1 base at V and 3 bases at J, with 15 bases in the middle. Germline V gene sequence: CDR1 SGHTA, CDR2 FQGNSA. CDR3 DNA: TGTGCCAGCAGCTTAGGGGCAGGGCTAGGGGACACTGAAGCTTTCTTT. Translating gives CASSLGAGLGDTEAFF.

V gene TRBV4-3 combines with J gene TRBJ1-2, with a tentative D call TRBD1 (6 bases). The V end was cut by 4 bases, the J end by 6 bases, with 12 bases between. Germline assignment: CDR1 LGHNA and CDR2 YSLEER. CDR3 size: 13 residues. The CDR3 loop reads CASSRSQGNGYTF. The CDR3 DNA follows: TGCGCCAGCAGCCGGTCCCAGGGGAATGGCTACACCTTC.

J is TRBJ2-2 and V is TRBV24-1; 12 bases are a match to TRBD1. J gave up 7 bases and V 7 bases, and 3 bases lay outside the gene matches. Germline V gene lookup returns CDR1 KGHDR and CDR2 SFDVKD. The CDR3 consists of 14 residues. The CDR3: CATRGQGASGELFF. CDR3 nucleotide sequence: TGTGCCACCAGGGGACAGGGGGCTAGCGGGGAGCTGTTTTTT.

The CDR3 region has the DNA TGTGCCAGCAGTCCCGACAGCTCCTACGAGCAGTACTTC. Protein product: CASSPDSSYEQYF. J is TRBJ2-7 and V is TRBV12-3 or TRBV12-4; tentative D call: TRBD1 (5 bases). This CDR3 spans 13 amino acids. Deletions cut 5 bases from V and 0 bases from J, with 8 bases between.

A few counts support this clone. V and J are TRBV19 and TRBJ1-2; no clear D gene. Germline V CDR1 and CDR2: LNHDA, SQIVND (reference sequence). Trimming left V 5 bases short and J 9 bases short, with 13 bases between. The CDR3 has 12 residues. CDR3 protein: CASSGRAGSYTF. CDR3 in DNA: TGTGCCAGTAGTGGGAGGGCCGGGAGCTACACCTTC.

The chain joins TRBV11-2 to TRBJ2-7; TRBD2 matches 9 bases. Germline CDR1 reads SGHAT; CDR2 reads FQNNGV. The CDR3 is made up of 16 amino acids. J lost 5 bases, V lost 5 bases, and 13 bases had no gene match. The CDR3 is CASSPLGGGGGDEQYF. CDR3 DNA sequence: TGTGCCAGCAGCCCCCTGGGAGGCGGGGGGGGCGACGAGCAGTACTTC.

This clone was detected ten times or more. The chain has TRBV25-1 and TRBJ1-2; D is unclear. The germline V and J ends were trimmed by 10 bases and 8 bases, with 17 bases remaining between them. The CDR3 is 12 residues long. Germline V CDR1 and CDR2: MGHDK, SYGVNS. The CDR3 loop is CATMDRTSGYTF. In DNA, the CDR3 is TGTGCCACCATGGACCGGACTTCGGGCTACACCTTC.

The chain combines TRBV2 with TRBJ2-7; TRBD1 agrees at 7 bases. V trimming: 9 bases; J trimming: 4 bases; junction bases outside the gene matches: 3. The CDR3 runs 11 residues. The V gene's germline CDR1 is SNHLY and CDR2 FYNNEI. Here the CDR3 DNA reads TGTGCCAGTGGGACAGCTTACGAGCAGTACTTC. It yields the protein CASGTAYEQYF. The full variable domain, in which reference TRBV2 and TRBJ2-7 provide the parts outside the CDR3, is EPEVTQTPSHQVTQMGQEVILRCVPISNHLYFYWYRQILGQKVEFLVSFYNNEISEKSEIFDDQFSVERPDGSNFTLKIRSTKLEDSAMYFCASGTAYEQYFGPGTRLTVT.